This entry features one T cell receptor beta chain sequence. The data belong to a study of cytomegalovirus exposure and HLA in healthy donors. The PCR was carried out with 60 Vbeta primers and 13 Jbeta primers. TCRdb keeps only in-frame clones here, not all; method: immunoSEQ multiplex PCR. The data show under 200,000 clones, around 80% seen once. V shed 4 bases, J shed 2 bases, and the junction held 8 bases outside the gene matches. The V gene's germline CDR1 is SGDLS and CDR2 YYNGEE. CDR3 length: 15 residues. Sequenced sample: PBMCs. This clonotype originated in a woman aged 45 to 65 in good health and CMV-seronegative. The rearrangement links TRBV9 to TRBJ1-2; 7 nucleotides line up with TRBD1. CDR3 nucleotide sequence: TGTGCCAGCAGCACTCACAGGGGAGAAAACTATGGCTACACCTTC. Translation gives CASSTHRGENYGYTF.